The T cell receptor beta chain described here comes from a study of cytomegalovirus exposure and HLA in healthy donors. Germline CDR1 LNHNV, CDR2 YYDKDF (reference sequence). V shed 9 bases and J shed 4 bases, with 12 bases lying between them. The CDR3 totals 13 residues. Use of 60 Vbeta and 13 Jbeta primers characterized the PCR. Generated by immunoSEQ multiplex PCR, the TCRdb table keeps only in-frame clones and is missing some. Counted here are about 60,000 clones, around four fifths occurring once; the ten biggest clones make up around 1.6%. For this clone: Its antigen is undetermined.

Findings of the study overall: Earlier results showed most TCR beta V segments being productive about 87% or about 30% of the time. Reportedly, diagnosis of cytomegalovirus status by the classifier showed high specificity and sensitivity.

Donors were ostensibly healthy at sampling, although undocumented immune exposures were probable. The TCR was taken from a man aged 25-45 years in good health and CMV-seronegative. The chain joins TRBV15 to TRBJ1-4, with D perhaps TRBD1 (5 bases). The sample comprised PBMCs. DNA for the CDR3: TGTGCCACGAGGGAGGGGTATAATGAAAAACTGTTTTTT. Protein product: CATREGYNEKLFF.